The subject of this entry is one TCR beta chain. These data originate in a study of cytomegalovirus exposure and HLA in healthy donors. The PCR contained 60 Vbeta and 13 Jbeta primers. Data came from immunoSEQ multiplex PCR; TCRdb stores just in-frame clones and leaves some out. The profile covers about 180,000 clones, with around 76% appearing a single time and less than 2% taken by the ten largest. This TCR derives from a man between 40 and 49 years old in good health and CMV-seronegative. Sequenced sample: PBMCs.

This CDR3 is CAIDKSGGVGEQYF. CDR3 DNA: TGTGCCATCGACAAATCTGGAGGGGTAGGCGAGCAGTACTTC. This chain connects TRBV28 to TRBJ2-7; TRBD2 is a possible D gene (6 bases). Germline CDR1 reads MDHEN; CDR2 reads SYDVKM. The length of the CDR3 is 14 residues. Trimming cost V 10 bases and J 6 bases, with 22 bases left between them.